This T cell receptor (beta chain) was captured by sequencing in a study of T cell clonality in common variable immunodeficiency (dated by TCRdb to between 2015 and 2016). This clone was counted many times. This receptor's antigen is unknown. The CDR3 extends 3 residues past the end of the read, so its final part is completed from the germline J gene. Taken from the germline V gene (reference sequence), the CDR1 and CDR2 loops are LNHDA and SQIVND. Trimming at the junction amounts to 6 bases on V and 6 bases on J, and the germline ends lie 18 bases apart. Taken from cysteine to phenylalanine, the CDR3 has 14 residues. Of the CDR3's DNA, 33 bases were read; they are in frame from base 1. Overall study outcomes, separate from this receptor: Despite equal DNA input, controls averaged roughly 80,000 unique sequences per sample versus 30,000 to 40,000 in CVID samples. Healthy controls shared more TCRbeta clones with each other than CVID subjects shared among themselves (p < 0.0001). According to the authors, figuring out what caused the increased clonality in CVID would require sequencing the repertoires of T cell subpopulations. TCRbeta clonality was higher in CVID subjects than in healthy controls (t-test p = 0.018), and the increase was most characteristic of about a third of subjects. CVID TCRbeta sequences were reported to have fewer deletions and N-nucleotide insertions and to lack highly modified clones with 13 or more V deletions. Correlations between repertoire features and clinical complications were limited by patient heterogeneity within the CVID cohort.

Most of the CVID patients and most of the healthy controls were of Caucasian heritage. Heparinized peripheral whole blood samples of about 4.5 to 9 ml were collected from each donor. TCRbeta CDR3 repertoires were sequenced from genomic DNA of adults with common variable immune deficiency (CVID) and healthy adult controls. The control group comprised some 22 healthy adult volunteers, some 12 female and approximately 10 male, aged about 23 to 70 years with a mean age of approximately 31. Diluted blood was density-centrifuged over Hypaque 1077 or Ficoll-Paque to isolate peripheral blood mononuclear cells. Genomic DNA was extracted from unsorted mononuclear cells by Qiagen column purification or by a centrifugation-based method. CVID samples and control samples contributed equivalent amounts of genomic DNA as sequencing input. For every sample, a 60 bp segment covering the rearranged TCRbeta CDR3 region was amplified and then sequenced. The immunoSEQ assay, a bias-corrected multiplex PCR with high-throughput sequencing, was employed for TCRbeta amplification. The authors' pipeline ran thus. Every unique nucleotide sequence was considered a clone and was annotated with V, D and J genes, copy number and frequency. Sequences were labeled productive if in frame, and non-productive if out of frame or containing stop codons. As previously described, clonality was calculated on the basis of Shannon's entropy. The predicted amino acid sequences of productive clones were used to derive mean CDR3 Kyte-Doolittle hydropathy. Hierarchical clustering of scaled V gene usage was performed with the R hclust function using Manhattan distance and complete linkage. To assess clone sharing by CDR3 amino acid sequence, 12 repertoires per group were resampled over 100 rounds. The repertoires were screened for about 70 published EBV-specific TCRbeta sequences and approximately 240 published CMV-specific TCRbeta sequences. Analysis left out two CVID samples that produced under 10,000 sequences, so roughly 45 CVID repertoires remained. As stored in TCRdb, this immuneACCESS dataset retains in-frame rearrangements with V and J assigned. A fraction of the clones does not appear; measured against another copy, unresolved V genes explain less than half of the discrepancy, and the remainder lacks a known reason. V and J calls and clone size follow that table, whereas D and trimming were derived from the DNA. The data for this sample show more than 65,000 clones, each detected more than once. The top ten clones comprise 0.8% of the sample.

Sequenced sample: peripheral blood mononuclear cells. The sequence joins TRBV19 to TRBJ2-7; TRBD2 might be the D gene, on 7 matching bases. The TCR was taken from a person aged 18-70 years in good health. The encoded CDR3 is CASRRPGRGGEQYF. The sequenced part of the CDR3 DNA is TGTGCCAGTAGGCGACCTGGGAGGGGGGGCGAG. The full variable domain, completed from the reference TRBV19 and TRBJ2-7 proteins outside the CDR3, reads DGGITQSPKYLFRKEGQNVTLSCEQNLNHDAMYWYRQDPGQGLRLIYYSQIVNDFQKGDIAEGYSVSREKKESFPLTVTSAQKNPTAFYLCASRRPGRGGEQYFGPGTRLTVT.